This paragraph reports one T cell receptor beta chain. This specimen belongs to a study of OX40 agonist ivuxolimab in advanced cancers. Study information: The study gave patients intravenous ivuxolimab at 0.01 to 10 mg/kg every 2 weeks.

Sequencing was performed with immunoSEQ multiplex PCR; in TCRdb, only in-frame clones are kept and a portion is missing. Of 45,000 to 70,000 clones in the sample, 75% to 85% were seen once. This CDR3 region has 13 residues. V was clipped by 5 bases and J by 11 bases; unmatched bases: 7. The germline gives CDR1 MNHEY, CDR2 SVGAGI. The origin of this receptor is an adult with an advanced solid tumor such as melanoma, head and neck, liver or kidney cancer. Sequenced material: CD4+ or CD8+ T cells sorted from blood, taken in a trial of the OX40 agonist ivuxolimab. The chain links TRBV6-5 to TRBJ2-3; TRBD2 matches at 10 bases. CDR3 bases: TGTGCCAGCAGTAGGACGCTAGCGGGAGTGCAGTATTTT. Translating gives CASSRTLAGVQYF.